This T cell receptor beta chain was obtained from a study of shared clonotypes between healthy human individuals. Findings and caveats of the study: With few donors, the genetic and exposure-history diversity represented was limited. Rarefaction analysis demonstrated incomplete sorted-subset sequencing notwithstanding large depth. Clonotypes which were not shared had lower generation probabilities than clonotypes that all four donors shared.

With respect to this clone: Its antigen is unknown.

The germline CDR1 and CDR2 sequences are MNHEY and SVGAGI. Trimming took 6 bases from V and 2 from J, leaving 14 bases between them. The CDR3 spans 14 residues. The protocol was immunoSEQ multiplex PCR, while the TCRdb copy is restricted to in-frame clones and leaves out a portion. This table has about 2,500,000 clones, roughly 92% appearing once. This clonotype was sampled from a man aged 18 to 30 in good health. The J gene is TRBJ2-7, the V gene TRBV6-5; the D is unclear. The source material was naive CD4+ T cells sorted from blood. Specified subset: CD45RA+ positively selected. In nucleotides, the CDR3 is TGTGCCAGCAGCTCCAGACCAACCCCCTACGAGCAGTACTTC. It encodes CASSSRPTPYEQYF.